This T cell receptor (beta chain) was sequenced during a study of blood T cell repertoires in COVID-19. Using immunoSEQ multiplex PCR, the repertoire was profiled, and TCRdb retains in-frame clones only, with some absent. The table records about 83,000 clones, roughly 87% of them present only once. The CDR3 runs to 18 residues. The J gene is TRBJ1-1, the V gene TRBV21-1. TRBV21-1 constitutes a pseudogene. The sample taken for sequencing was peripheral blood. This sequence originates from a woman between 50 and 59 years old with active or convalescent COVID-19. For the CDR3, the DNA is TGTGCCAGCAGCAAAGATTGGGATGGCGGAGGGAGTGTGACTGAAGCTTTCTTT. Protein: CASSKDWDGGGSVTEAFF.